Listed below are T cell receptor beta chains from one sample, sequenced in a study of T-cell memory formation after mild COVID-19. MiXCR was run by TCRdb on the 5' RACE reads, yielding one entry per CDR3 protein. The data show about 430,000 distinct CDR3 sequences, with about a sixth seen just once and roughly 21% held by the top ten. The sample taken for sequencing was PBMCs or a T cell subset sorted from them (not recorded which). The receptors stem from a young man who had mild COVID-19 (a few samples of this study predate the infection). Cell type and time point are not known. Both conserved end residues are part of each CDR3. The D gene is left open where the match is weak. Where a row states a size, it is once, few, many or the class of an expanded clone; other rows omit it.

>TRBD1|-|TRBV20-1|TRBJ2-2
CSAVRRGSTGELFF
TGCAGTGCCGTCCGCAGGGGGTCCACCGGGGAGCTGTTTTTT
>TRBD2|-|TRBV7-3|TRBJ2-2
CASGGASGKYTGELFF
TGTGCCAGCGGCGGGGCTAGCGGAAAATACACCGGGGAGCTGTTTTTT
>-|many|TRBV6-6|TRBJ2-2
CASSFDAGELFF
TGTGCCAGCAGTTTCGACGCCGGGGAGCTGTTTTTT
>-|-|TRBV29-1|TRBJ2-2
CSVIGQSGELFF
TGCAGCGTCATAGGGCAGAGCGGGGAGCTGTTTTTT
>-|-|TRBV14|TRBJ2-3
CASSPLGVGDTQYF
TGTGCCAGCAGCCCTCTAGGTGTTGGAGATACGCAGTATTTT
>-|few|TRBV11-2|TRBJ2-1
CASSLVSGGIVNEQFF
TGTGCCAGCAGCTTAGTATCCGGGGGCATAGTCAATGAGCAGTTCTTC
>TRBD1|once|TRBV6-5|TRBJ2-1
CASSSTGGGLNEQFF
TGTGCCAGCAGCTCGACAGGGGGCGGCCTTAATGAGCAGTTCTTC
>-|-|TRBV7-2|TRBJ1-2
CASSPQGRGYTF
TGTGCCAGCAGCCCTCAGGGGAGGGGCTACACCTTC
>TRBD2|few|TRBV4-3|TRBJ2-3
CASSQDGGGMSTDTQYF
TGCGCCAGCAGCCAAGATGGGGGGGGGATGAGCACAGATACGCAGTATTTT
>-|-|TRBV9|TRBJ2-3
CASSVRTGRGTDTQYF
TGTGCCAGCAGCGTTCGGACAGGGAGGGGTACAGATACGCAGTATTTT
>-|-|TRBV5-1|TRBJ2-1
CASSLDRAGYNEQFF
TGCGCCAGCAGCCTCGACAGGGCGGGGTACAATGAGCAGTTCTTC
>-|-|TRBV5-1|TRBJ1-3
CASRPSPGRGNTIYF
TGCGCCAGCAGGCCAAGCCCCGGACGAGGAAACACCATATATTTT
>-|-|TRBV9|TRBJ2-5
CASSGGPRGLQETQYF
TGTGCCAGCAGCGGCGGCCCCCGGGGGCTACAAGAGACCCAGTACTTC
>-|-|TRBV7-3|TRBJ2-2
CASSSPAALGELFF
TGTGCCAGCAGCTCGCCGGCCGCACTAGGGGAGCTGTTTTTT
>-|few|TRBV5-1|TRBJ2-3
CASSLTGVATDTQYF
TGCGCCAGCAGCTTGACAGGAGTTGCCACAGATACGCAGTATTTT
>TRBD1|-|TRBV3-1|TRBJ2-1
CASSQDAGGSYNEQFF
TGTGCCAGCAGCCAAGATGCAGGGGGTTCCTACAATGAGCAGTTCTTC
>-|few|TRBV5-4|TRBJ2-7
CASTLAGGGREQYF
TGTGCCAGCACCTTAGCCGGGGGTGGGCGTGAGCAGTACTTC
>-|few|TRBV20-1|TRBJ1-6
CSARALTDNSPLHF
TGCAGTGCTAGAGCCCTAACAGATAATTCACCCCTCCACTTT
>-|few|TRBV11-2|TRBJ1-1
CASSPWARDTEAFF
TGTGCCAGCAGCCCGTGGGCGAGGGACACTGAAGCTTTCTTT
>-|-|TRBV5-1|TRBJ1-2
CASSLADIHTGSGYTF
TGCGCCAGCAGCCTCGCCGACATCCACACAGGGTCTGGCTACACCTTC
>TRBD1|-|TRBV12-3/TRBV12-4|TRBJ1-2
CAIGRTGSRLGYTF
TGTGCCATCGGGAGGACAGGCTCCAGGCTCGGCTACACCTTC